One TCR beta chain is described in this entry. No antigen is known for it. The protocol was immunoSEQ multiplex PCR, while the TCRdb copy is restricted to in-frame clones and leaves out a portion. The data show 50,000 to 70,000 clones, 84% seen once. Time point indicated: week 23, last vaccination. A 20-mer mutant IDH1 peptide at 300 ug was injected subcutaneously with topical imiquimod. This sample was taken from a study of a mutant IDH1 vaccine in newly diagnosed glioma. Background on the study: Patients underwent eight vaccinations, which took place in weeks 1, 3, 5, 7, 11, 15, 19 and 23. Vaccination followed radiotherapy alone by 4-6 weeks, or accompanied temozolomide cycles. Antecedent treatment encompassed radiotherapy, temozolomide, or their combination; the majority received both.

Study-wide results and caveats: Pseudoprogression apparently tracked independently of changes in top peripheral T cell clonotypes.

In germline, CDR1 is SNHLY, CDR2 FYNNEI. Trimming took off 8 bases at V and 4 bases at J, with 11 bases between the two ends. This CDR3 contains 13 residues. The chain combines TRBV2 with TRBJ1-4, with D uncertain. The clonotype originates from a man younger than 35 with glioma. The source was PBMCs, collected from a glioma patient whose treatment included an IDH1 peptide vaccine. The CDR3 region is CASVPILNEKLFF. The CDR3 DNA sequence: TGTGCCAGCGTCCCTATTCTTAATGAAAAACTGTTTTTT.